This T cell receptor beta chain is from a study of regulatory dendritic cells for organ transplantation. Data came from immunoSEQ multiplex PCR; TCRdb stores just in-frame clones and leaves some out. The sample shows some 9,600 clones, approximately 84% of them seen only once. Sorted subsets were CFSE-labeled and cultured around five days with allogeneic dendritic cells. Germline V gene data show CDR1 as GTSNPN and CDR2 as SVGIG (reference sequence). The ends were cut back, 2 bases at V and 0 bases at J, with 8 bases in the middle. This CDR3 spans 15 amino acids. As regards this clone: No antigen is known for it.

The V and J genes are TRBV30 and TRBJ2-6; D gene ambiguous. The TCR comes from a human donor in good health. Sequenced input: memory CD4+ T cells from blood cultured with dendritic cells. The subset here: CD45RO+ memory T cells. This chain's CDR3 is CAWSYGYSGANVLTF. CDR3 sequence (DNA): TGTGCCTGGAGTTATGGTTACTCTGGGGCCAACGTCCTGACTTTC.